The clone carrying this T cell receptor beta chain has a count of ten or more. Its antigen is unidentified. These data belong to a study of T cell repertoires in cytomegalovirus infection. Study at large: Through public TCR beta signatures, both CMV infection and matching HLA type were indicated. Points from the study as a whole: Totalled public TCR beta family frequency picked out people who carried CMV plus the relevant HLA. CMV-specific TCR beta clonotypes restricted by HLA-C were the ones dominating the ex vivo response.

MiXCR was run by TCRdb on the reads, yielding one entry per CDR3 protein. The sample lists under 350,000 distinct CDR3 sequences; 9.6% were seen once. The length of the CDR3 is 13 residues. Trimming stripped 5 bases from V and 7 bases from J, with 12 bases between. Germline V gene data show CDR1 as SGHTA and CDR2 as FQGNSA. This sequence was found in a human donor in good health (CMV status not recorded). Some clones in this sample may be carry-over from other donors' samples. The sequencing input was PBMCs. The J gene is TRBJ2-4, the V gene TRBV7-2; weak D call: TRBD2 (6 bases). The CDR3 here is CASSADTSNIQYF. Here the CDR3 DNA reads TGTGCCAGCAGCGCCGATACTAGCAACATTCAGTACTTC. Looking up the rest from reference TRBV7-2 and TRBJ2-4 gives the full variable domain: GAGVSQSPSNKVTEKGKDVELRCDPISGHTALYWYRQSLGQGLEFLIYFQGNSAPDKSGLPSDRFSAERTGGSVSTLTIQRTQQEDSAVYLCASSADTSNIQYFGAGTRLSVL.